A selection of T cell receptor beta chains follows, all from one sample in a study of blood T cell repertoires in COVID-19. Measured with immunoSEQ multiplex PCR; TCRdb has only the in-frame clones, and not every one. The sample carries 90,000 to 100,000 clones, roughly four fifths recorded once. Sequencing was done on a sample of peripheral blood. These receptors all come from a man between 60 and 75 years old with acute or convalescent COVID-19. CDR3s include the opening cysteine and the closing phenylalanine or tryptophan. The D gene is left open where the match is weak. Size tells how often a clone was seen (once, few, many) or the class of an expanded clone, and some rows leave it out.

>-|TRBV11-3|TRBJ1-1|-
TGTGCCAGCAGCTTAGATCCCACAAGTCACACTGAAGCTTTCTTT
CASSLDPTSHTEAFF
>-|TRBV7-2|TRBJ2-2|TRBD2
TGTGCCAGCAGACCCCCGGGACTAGGGGGAGCCGGGGAGCTGTTTTTT
CASRPPGLGGAGELFF
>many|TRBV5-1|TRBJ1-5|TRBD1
TGCGCCAGCAGCTTCGGACAGGGGGGTCAGCCCCAGCATTTT
CASSFGQGGQPQHF
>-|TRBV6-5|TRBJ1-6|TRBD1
TGTGCCAGCAGCTACCGACAGGGGCGAGGGTCACCCCTCCACTTT
CASSYRQGRGSPLHF
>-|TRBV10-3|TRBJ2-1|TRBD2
TGTGCCATCAATATGGGGACTAGGCATGGTGAGCAGTTCTTC
CAINMGTRHGEQFF
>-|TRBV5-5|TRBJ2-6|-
TGTGCCAGCAGCTCCCATTCGGGCTCTGGGGCCAACGTCCTGACTTTC
CASSSHSGSGANVLTF
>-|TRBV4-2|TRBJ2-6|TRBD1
TGTGCCAGCCAACCGGGACAGGGAATGACTGGGGCCAACGTCCTGACTTTC
CASQPGQGMTGANVLTF
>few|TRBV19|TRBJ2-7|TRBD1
TGTGCCAGTAGTAGTACAGGGGTTGGCTCCTACGAGCAGTACTTC
CASSSTGVGSYEQYF
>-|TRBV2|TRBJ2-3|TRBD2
TGTGCCTGCCTAGCGGTGCTGCCACGAGATACGCAGTATTTT
CACLAVLPRDTQYF
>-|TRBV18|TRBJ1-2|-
TGTGCCAGCTCACAGCCCCCACAGCTGAATGGCTACACCTTC
CASSQPPQLNGYTF
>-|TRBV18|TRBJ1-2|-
TGTGCCAGCTCCCACGACATGGACTATGGCTACACCTTC
CASSHDMDYGYTF
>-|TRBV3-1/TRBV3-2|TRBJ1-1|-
TGTGCCAGCAGCCAAGATTATCTTACCGGTGGAGCTTTCTTT
CASSQDYLTGGAFF
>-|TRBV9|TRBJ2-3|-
TGTGCCAGCAGCTTCGAAGGGGCAAGCACAGATACGCAGTATTTT
CASSFEGASTDTQYF
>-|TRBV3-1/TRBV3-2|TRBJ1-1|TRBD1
TGTGCCAGCAGCCTAGAGGGTAGGGGGCGCGGTGGTACTGAAGCTTTCTTT
CASSLEGRGRGGTEAFF
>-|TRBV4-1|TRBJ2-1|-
TGCGCCAGCAGCCAGATATACCAGCGGTACAATGAGCAGTTCTTC
CASSQIYQRYNEQFF
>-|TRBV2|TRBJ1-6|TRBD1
TGTGCCAGCAGTCCGGGACAGGGGGATAATTCACCCCTCCACTTT
CASSPGQGDNSPLHF
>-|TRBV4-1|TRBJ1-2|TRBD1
TGCGCCAGCAGCCAAGACGGGACAGGGGGAATGAGGGGCTACACCTTC
CASSQDGTGGMRGYTF
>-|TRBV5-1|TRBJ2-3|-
TGCGCCAGCAGCTTCCTCGCAGATACGCAGTATTTT
CASSFLADTQYF
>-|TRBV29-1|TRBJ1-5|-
TGCAGCGCTGGGGGGGGGCAGAATCAGCCCCAGCATTTT
CSAGGGQNQPQHF
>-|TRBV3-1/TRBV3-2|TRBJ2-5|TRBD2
TGTGCCAGCAGCCAAGATAGGTGGCGGGGGACTCAAGAGACCCAGTACTTC
CASSQDRWRGTQETQYF
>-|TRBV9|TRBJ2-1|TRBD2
TGTGCCAGCAGCGTAGTCCCGAGCGGGACCTACAATGAGCAGTTCTTC
CASSVVPSGTYNEQFF
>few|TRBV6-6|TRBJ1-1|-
TGTGCCAGCAGTTATGGGGGGGCCACTGAAGCTTTCTTT
CASSYGGATEAFF
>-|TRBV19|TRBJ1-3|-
TGTGCCAGTAATTCCTTCTCTGGAAACACCATATATTTT
CASNSFSGNTIYF
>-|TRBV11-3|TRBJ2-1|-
TGTGCCAGCAGCAGCCCCTACAATGAGCAGTTCTTC
CASSSPYNEQFF
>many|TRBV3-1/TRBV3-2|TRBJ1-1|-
TGTGCCAGCAGCCCGTCGCGGGCATTAGAAGCTTTCTTT
CASSPSRALEAFF
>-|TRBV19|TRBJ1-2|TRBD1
TGTGCCAGTAGTAACTACCGGGACAGAGATGGCTACACCTTC
CASSNYRDRDGYTF
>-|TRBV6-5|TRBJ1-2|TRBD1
TGTGCCAGCAGTTCCCCACGACAGGGGGAGAATGGCTACACCTTC
CASSSPRQGENGYTF
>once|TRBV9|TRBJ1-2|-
TGTGCCAGCAGCCTCAGGGGAATCGAGTCTGGCTACACCTTC
CASSLRGIESGYTF
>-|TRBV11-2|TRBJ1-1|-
TGTGCCAGCAGCTTGGGGGGGAACACTGAAGCTTTCTTT
CASSLGGNTEAFF
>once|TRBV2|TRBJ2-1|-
TGTGCCAGCAGGGCTACTAGAAACAATGAGCAGTTCTTC
CASRATRNNEQFF
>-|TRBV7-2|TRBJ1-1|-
TGTGCCAGCAGCGTTGCAGTAACGGGCACTGAAGCTTTCTTT
CASSVAVTGTEAFF
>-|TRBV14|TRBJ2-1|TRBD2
TGTGCCAGCAGCCAAGATCCTTCTAGCGGGAGGAATGAGCAGTTCTTC
CASSQDPSSGRNEQFF
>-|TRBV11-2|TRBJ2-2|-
TGTGCCAGCAGCTCTCAGGCCGGGGAGCTGTTTTTT
CASSSQAGELFF
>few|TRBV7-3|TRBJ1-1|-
TGTGCCAGCAGCTTAACGAGGCAGCCGAACACTGAAGCTTTCTTT
CASSLTRQPNTEAFF
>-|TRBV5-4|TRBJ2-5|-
TGTGCCAGCAGCTTGGACAGGGTCAGAAGCGGGGTCCAAGAGACCCAGTACTTC
CASSLDRVRSGVQETQYF
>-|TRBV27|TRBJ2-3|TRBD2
TGTGCCAGCAGTTTATCGCGGGGGGGCGCGGATACGCAGTATTTT
CASSLSRGGADTQYF
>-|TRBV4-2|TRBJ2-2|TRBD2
TGTGCCAGCAGCCAGATTAGAGGGTCTAGCGGGCCGAACACCGGGGAGCTGTTTTTT
CASSQIRGSSGPNTGELFF
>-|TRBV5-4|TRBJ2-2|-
TGTGCCAGCAGTCAGGCTGCCGGGGGTCGGACCGGGGAGCTGTTTTTT
CASSQAAGGRTGELFF
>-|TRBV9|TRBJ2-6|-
TGTGCCAGCAGCGTCGGACAGTTCTCTGGGGCCAACGTCCTGACTTTC
CASSVGQFSGANVLTF
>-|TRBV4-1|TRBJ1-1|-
TGCGCCAGCAGCCAACTGACAGGTGCGAACACTGAAGCTTTCTTT
CASSQLTGANTEAFF
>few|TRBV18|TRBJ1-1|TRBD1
TGTGCCAGCTCACTCGACAGGGGGAGGACTGAAGCTTTCTTT
CASSLDRGRTEAFF
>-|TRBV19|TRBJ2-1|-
TGTGCCAGTAAAAAAGTAGGGGGAGCCTACAATGAGCAGTTCTTC
CASKKVGGAYNEQFF
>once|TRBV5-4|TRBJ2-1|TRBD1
TGTGCCAGCAGTTCCATTTGGGACAGGGACTACCTAAACTCCTACAATGAGCAGTTCTTC
CASSSIWDRDYLNSYNEQFF
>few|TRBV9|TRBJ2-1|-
TGTGCCAGCAGCGTAAGGTCAGGGAAGGGGCCCTTCCTACAGACCGATGAGCAGTTCTTC
CASSVRSGKGPFLQTDEQFF
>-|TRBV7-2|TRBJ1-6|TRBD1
TGTGCCAGCACGAACCGGGACAGGCTTTCACCCCTCCACTTT
CASTNRDRLSPLHF
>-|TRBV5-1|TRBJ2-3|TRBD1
TGCGCCAGCAGCTTGGAGGGACAGGGTCTCTTAGATACGCAGTATTTT
CASSLEGQGLLDTQYF
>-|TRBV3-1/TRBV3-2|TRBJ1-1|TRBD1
TGTGCCACTTCACAGGGGGGCTCCGGGACGGAAAGGACTGAAGCTTTCTTT
CATSQGGSGTERTEAFF
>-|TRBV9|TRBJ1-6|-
TGTGCCAGCAGCGTAGGGACGGGAGGACGGGCGTTCCATAATTCACCCCTCCACTTT
CASSVGTGGRAFHNSPLHF
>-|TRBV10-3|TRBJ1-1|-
TGTGCCATCAGTCTCCCCGGCGGGACTGAAGCTTTCTTT
CAISLPGGTEAFF
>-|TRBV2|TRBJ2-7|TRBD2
TGTGCCAGCAAGTTAGCGGGGCAGGTCTTC
CASKLAGQVF
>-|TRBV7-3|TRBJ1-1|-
TGTGCCAGCAGTTCCGACAGAGCGAACACTGAAGCTTTCTTT
CASSSDRANTEAFF
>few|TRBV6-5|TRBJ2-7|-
TGTGCCAGCAGTTACGAAGGGGGAGGGGATTCCTACGAGCAGTACTTC
CASSYEGGGDSYEQYF
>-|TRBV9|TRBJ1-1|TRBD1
TGTGCCAGCAGCGTACAGGGGGCCACTGAAGCTTTCTTT
CASSVQGATEAFF
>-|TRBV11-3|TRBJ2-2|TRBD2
TGTGCCAGCAGCTTAGCTGGGACTAGCGGGATGGTCGGGGAGCTGTTTTTT
CASSLAGTSGMVGELFF
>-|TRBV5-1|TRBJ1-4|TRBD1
TGCGCCAGCAGCGATGGGACAGGTTCCAATGAAAAACTGTTTTTT
CASSDGTGSNEKLFF
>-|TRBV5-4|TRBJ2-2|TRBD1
TGTGCCAGCAGCGGGGGACAGGGAAGGGTCACCGGGGAGCTGTTTTTT
CASSGGQGRVTGELFF
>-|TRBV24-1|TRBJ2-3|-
TGTGCCACCAGTGGCACAGCCACAGATACGCAGTATTTT
CATSGTATDTQYF
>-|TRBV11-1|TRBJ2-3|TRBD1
TGTGCCAGCACCGAGGACAGGGGCACAGATACGCAGTATTTT
CASTEDRGTDTQYF
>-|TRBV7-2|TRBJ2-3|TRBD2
TGTGCCAGCAGCTTAGCCCGTCTAGCGGGGCTTAGTGTTGATACGCAGTATTTT
CASSLARLAGLSVDTQYF